Below are 21 T cell receptor beta chains sequenced from a single sample in a study of CD8 T cells in Susac syndrome. An input of roughly 0.5 to 1 ug of RNA was subjected to reverse transcription using random hexamers. TCRdb re-called the immunoSEQ multiplex PCR reads with MiXCR, one entry per CDR3 protein. The sample has roughly 100,000 distinct CDR3 sequences; approximately 95% are singletons. Sequencing was carried out using CD8+ T cells from PBMCs. Every receptor here comes from a human donor with Susac syndrome.

This chain links TRBV6-5 with TRBJ1-1, with 8 positions matching TRBD1. Germline V CDR1 and CDR2: MNHEY, SVGAGI. CDR3 length: 13 residues. With 0 bases clipped from V and 8 bases from J, the junction kept 2 bases outside the gene matches. The chain's CDR3 is CASSYSGQVEAFF. The CDR3 DNA reads as TGTGCCAGCAGTTACTCGGGACAGGTGGAAGCTTTCTTT.

This chain connects TRBV7-8 to TRBJ2-1; 10 bases map to TRBD2. After removal of 7 bases from V and 4 bases from J, the junction contained 7 bases not matched to a gene. Germline V gives CDR1 SGHVS, CDR2 FQNEAQ. This CDR3 has 15 residues. The CDR3 region has the DNA TGTGCCAGCAAACCGGGGACTAGCGTTTACAATGAGCAGTTCTTC. Protein product: CASKPGTSVYNEQFF.

There are a few counts of this clonotype. The chain couples TRBV9 to TRBJ2-7, with 8 positions matching TRBD1. The CDR3 has 12 residues. The V and J ends lost 4 bases and 6 bases, in that order; junction bases with no gene match: 3. Germline assignment: CDR1 SGDLS and CDR2 YYNGEE. The CDR3 loop is CASSPTGAEQYF. In DNA, the CDR3 is TGTGCCAGCAGCCCGACAGGGGCCGAGCAGTACTTC.

The V gene is TRBV6-6, the J gene TRBJ2-1; D gene uncertain. The CDR3 is 11 residues long. With 8 bases removed from V and 8 bases from J, the gap between germline ends came to 10 bases. The germline V gene has CDR1 MNHNY and CDR2 SVGAGI (reference sequence). Here the CDR3 DNA reads TGTGCCAGCGTCTTAGGTGATGAGCAGTTCTTC. This gives the protein CASVLGDEQFF.

The V and J genes are TRBV7-9 and TRBJ2-3; TRBD1 agrees at 9 bases. The V and J ends lost 4 bases and 6 bases, in that order; junction bases with no gene match: 11. CDR1 and CDR2 from the germline V gene are SEHNR and FQNEAQ (reference sequence). This CDR3 has 16 amino acids. CDR3 protein: CASSSWRDRVDDTQYF. CDR3 nucleotide sequence: TGTGCCAGCAGCTCCTGGAGGGACAGGGTAGATGATACGCAGTATTTT.

CDR3 amino acids: CASSASSGEQFF. The CDR3 nucleotides are TGTGCCAGCAGTGCGTCATCTGGTGAGCAGTTCTTC. The chain has TRBV5-4 and TRBJ2-1; D uncertain. The CDR3 contains 12 residues. V lost 5 bases and J lost 9, with 12 bases in between. Germline values: CDR1 SGHNT, CDR2 YYREEE (reference sequence).

V gene TRBV20-1 combines with J gene TRBJ1-2, with no clear D. V lost 0 bases and J lost 0, with 8 bases in between. CDR1 is DFQATT, CDR2 SNEGSKA, per germline (reference sequence). The CDR3 contains 14 residues. Written as DNA, the CDR3 is TGCAGTGCTAGAGAGAGGGAAGCTAACTATGGCTACACCTTC. Protein: CSAREREANYGYTF.

This chain uses TRBV7-9 with TRBJ2-7; no reliable D call. Germline assignment: CDR1 SEHNR and CDR2 FQNEAQ (reference sequence). The CDR3 has 15 amino acids. Trimming shortened V by 8 bases and J by 3 bases, and 20 bases separated the two germline ends. CDR3 coding DNA: TGTGCCAGCGGTCGTAGCTCAGAGTCCCTCTACGAGCAGTACTTC. It codes for CASGRSSESLYEQYF. Looking up the rest from reference TRBV7-9 and TRBJ2-7 gives the full variable domain: DTGVSQNPRHKITKRGQNVTFRCDPISEHNRLYWYRQTLGQGPEFLTYFQNEAQLEKSRLLSDRFSAERPKGSFSTLEIQRTEQGDSAMYLCASGRSSESLYEQYFGPGTRLTVT.

This clonotype was counted once. The chain joins TRBV5-1 to TRBJ1-2; D is undetermined. Trimming removed 4 bases at V and 8 bases at J, with 3 bases between. The CDR3 is 9 residues long. CDR1 is SGHRS, CDR2 YFSETQ, per germline. The CDR3: CASSPGYTF. CDR3 nucleotides: TGCGCCAGCAGCCCGGGCTACACCTTC.

This clonotype has a single count. The chain uses TRBV3-1 and TRBJ2-7, with D unclear. CDR3 length: 12 residues. Germline values: CDR1 LGHDT, CDR2 YNNKEL (reference sequence). Trimming left V 3 bases short and J 6 bases short, with 9 bases between. DNA for the CDR3: TGTGCCAGCAGCCAGGGCCCTCTCGAGCAGTACTTC. It translates to CASSQGPLEQYF.

The V and J genes are TRBV5-1 and TRBJ2-4; 7 bases align to TRBD1. Looked up from germline, CDR1 is SGHRS and CDR2 is YFSETQ. V lost 8 bases and J lost 2; bases outside the gene matches: 7. This CDR3 is built from 14 residues. For the CDR3, the DNA is TGCGCCAGAGAGACAGGGTGTCCCAAAAACATTCAGTACTTC. Protein: CARETGCPKNIQYF. The whole variable domain, filled in from reference TRBV5-1 and TRBJ2-4, reads KAGVTQTPRYLIKTRGQQVTLSCSPISGHRSVSWYQQTPGQGLQFLFEYFSETQRNKGNFPGRFSGRQFSNSRSEMNVSTLELGDSALYLCARETGCPKNIQYFGAGTRLSVL.

V gene TRBV14 combines with J gene TRBJ2-5; no definite D call. Germline V CDR1 and CDR2: SGHDN, FVKESK. There are 14 residues in the CDR3. Trimming shortened V by 4 bases and J by 0 bases, and 9 bases separated the two germline ends. The CDR3: CASSPQWDQETQYF. The DNA for the CDR3 is TGTGCCAGCAGCCCTCAATGGGACCAAGAGACCCAGTACTTC.

V usage is TRBV29-1 and J usage is TRBJ1-1; TRBD1 might be the D (5 bases). V lost 4 bases and J 4 bases, leaving 13 bases between the germline ends. Per germline, CDR1 SQVTM and CDR2 ANQGSEA. There are 13 residues in the CDR3. CDR3 bases: TGCAGCGTTGTAGAGCTGGGGACCACTGAAGCTTTCTTT. Protein: CSVVELGTTEAFF.

This chain joins TRBV25-1 and TRBJ2-7, with 10 bases that match TRBD1. Germline trimming cut 6 bases from V and 6 bases from J; bases unmatched to any gene: 2. CDR1 and CDR2 (germline): MGHDK, SYGVNS. The CDR3 extends over 12 amino acids. The CDR3 loop reads CASRTGGGEQYF. CDR3 nucleotide sequence: TGTGCCAGCAGGACAGGGGGCGGCGAGCAGTACTTC.

J is TRBJ1-2 and V is TRBV6-5, with 7 bases that match TRBD1. Trimming removed 7 bases from V and 6 bases from J; junction bases left unmatched: 2. Germline CDR1 and CDR2: MNHEY and SVGAGI. CDR3 length: 11 residues. CDR3 sequence reads: CASTQGDGYTF. Written as DNA, the CDR3 is TGTGCCAGCACCCAGGGGGATGGCTACACCTTC.

The chain combines TRBV3-1 with TRBJ1-5; D ambiguous. Germline loops: CDR1 LGHDT, CDR2 YNNKEL (reference sequence). Trimming took 3 bases from V and 0 from J, leaving 3 bases between them. This CDR3 is 13 amino acids long. CDR3 residues: CASSQGSNQPQHF. The CDR3 DNA reads as TGTGCCAGCAGCCAGGGTAGCAATCAGCCCCAGCATTTT.

This clonotype was seen a handful of times. The V and J genes are TRBV9 and TRBJ2-2; no definite D call. Trimming took 0 bases from V and 5 from J, leaving 5 bases between them. This CDR3 has 13 residues. CDR1 and CDR2 (germline): SGDLS, YYNGEE. The CDR3 protein is CASSVAGTGELFF. The CDR3 DNA reads as TGTGCCAGCAGCGTAGCGGGTACCGGGGAGCTGTTTTTT.

This chain links TRBV4-1 with TRBJ2-6; D not certain. In germline, CDR1 is MGHRA, CDR2 YSYEKL. CDR3 length: 15 residues. The V end lost 1 base, the J end lost 0 bases, and 4 bases lay between the germline ends. CDR3 in amino acids: CASSQGDSGANVLTF. The CDR3 region has the DNA TGCGCCAGCAGCCAAGGGGACTCTGGGGCCAACGTCCTGACTTTC.

V is TRBV12-5 and J is TRBJ1-3; D perhaps matches TRBD1 (6 bases). The germline CDR1 and CDR2 sequences are LGHNT and FRNRAP. The CDR3 spans 14 residues. The ends were cut back, 2 bases at V and 2 bases at J, with 7 bases in the middle. Here the CDR3 DNA reads TGTGCTAGTGGTTTGTCAGGGGCTGGAAACACCATATATTTT. Translated: CASGLSGAGNTIYF.

The chain uses TRBV6-2 or TRBV6-3 and TRBJ1-1; a weak D match, TRBD1 (5 bases). V lost 4 bases and J lost 6, with 12 bases in between. CDR1 is MNHEY, CDR2 SVGEGT, per germline. This CDR3 spans 13 amino acids. DNA of the CDR3: TGTGCCAGCAGTTTGATCGGGGGACCTGAAGCTTTCTTT. This translates into CASSLIGGPEAFF.

The chain employs TRBV20-1 and TRBJ1-1, with unresolved D. V gave up 3 bases and J gave up 4 bases, with 6 bases separating them. This CDR3 comprises 11 residues. CDR1 and CDR2 (germline): DFQATT, SNEGSKA (reference sequence). In DNA form, the CDR3 reads TGCAGTGCTAGGGGAGGCACTGAAGCTTTCTTT. Its translation: CSARGGTEAFF.